The 18 T cell receptor beta chains below were found in one sample sequenced in a study of cytomegalovirus exposure and HLA in healthy donors. Use of 60 Vbeta and 13 Jbeta primers characterized the PCR. Sequencing used immunoSEQ multiplex PCR; TCRdb keeps in-frame clones, though not all of them. The sample has 130,000 or so clones; around 80% are singletons. The sequenced sample consisted of PBMCs. These receptors came from a woman aged 40 to 55 in good health and CMV-seronegative.

CDR3 sequence: CASSQGRLTSFTDTQYF. The DNA for the CDR3 is TGCGCCAGCAGCCAAGGGAGACTGACCTCCTTCACAGATACGCAGTATTTT. The gene calls are TRBV4-3 and TRBJ2-3; no reliable D call. This CDR3 comprises 17 residues. Germline V gene sequence: CDR1 LGHNA, CDR2 YSLEER. The ends were cut back, 1 base at V and 2 bases at J, with 16 bases in the middle.

This clone was seen more than once but under ten times. This chain connects TRBV4-3 to TRBJ1-6, with a weak D call TRBD1 (5 bases). The ends were cut back, 0 bases at V and 6 bases at J, with 9 bases in the middle. Germline V lookup: CDR1 LGHNA, CDR2 YSLEER. The CDR3 consists of 15 residues. The chain's CDR3 is CASSQEWDFNSPLHF. The DNA of the CDR3 is TGCGCCAGCAGCCAAGAATGGGACTTTAATTCACCCCTCCACTTT.

The chain carries TRBV28 and TRBJ2-3; 9 bases fit TRBD2. The V and J ends lost 5 bases and 5 bases, in that order; junction bases with no gene match: 11. CDR3 length equals 16 residues. The germline CDR1 and CDR2 sequences are MDHEN and SYDVKM. The CDR3 region is CASSPGGGLAGDTQYF. CDR3 bases: TGTGCCAGCAGTCCGGGAGGGGGACTAGCAGGAGATACGCAGTATTTT.

The rearrangement joins TRBV6-4 to TRBJ2-3; D remains ambiguous. V lost 0 bases and J 3 bases, leaving 13 bases between the germline ends. The CDR3 is 16 residues long. Germline CDR1 is MRHNA and CDR2 is SNTAGT. The CDR3 here is CASSDSSLTTTDTQYF. The CDR3 coding sequence is TGTGCCAGCAGTGACTCGTCTCTCACTACAACAGATACGCAGTATTTT.

The gene calls are TRBV27 and TRBJ2-7; maybe TRBD1 (5 bases). The germline V and J ends were trimmed by 1 base and 5 bases, with 12 bases remaining between them. The CDR3 sequence is 14 residues long. CDR1 and CDR2 from the germline V gene are MNHEY and SMNVEV (reference sequence). Written as DNA, the CDR3 is TGTGCCAGCAGTTTATATGGCAGGGTGAACGAGCAGTACTTC. Translating it yields CASSLYGRVNEQYF.

CDR3 residues: CASSLSGGYTF. The CDR3 nucleotides are TGTGCCAGCAGCTTGTCGGGGGGCTACACCTTC. This chain joins TRBV5-6 and TRBJ1-2, with D unresolved. Germline CDR1 and CDR2: SGHDT and YYEEEE. V lost 1 base, J lost 8 bases, and 6 bases lay in between. There are 11 residues in the CDR3.

J is TRBJ2-7 and V is TRBV2, with D tentatively TRBD2 (5 bases). The CDR3 has 15 amino acids. The germline V gene has CDR1 SNHLY and CDR2 FYNNEI. V gave up 6 bases and J gave up 7 bases, with 22 bases separating them. The CDR3 loop reads CASRDQLVSSREQYF. The CDR3, as DNA: TGTGCCAGCAGGGACCAACTAGTATCTTCGCGGGAGCAGTACTTC. Supplemented by reference TRBV2 and TRBJ2-7, the full variable domain reads EPEVTQTPSHQVTQMGQEVILRCVPISNHLYFYWYRQILGQKVEFLVSFYNNEISEKSEIFDDQFSVERPDGSNFTLKIRSTKLEDSAMYFCASRDQLVSSREQYFGPGTRLTVT.

The V gene is TRBV4-1, the J gene TRBJ1-1, with a possible D match to TRBD1 (6 bases). The CDR3 has 15 amino acids. Germline V lookup: CDR1 MGHRA, CDR2 YSYEKL. The V end was cut by 1 base, the J end by 4 bases, with 13 bases between. CDR3 nucleotides: TGCGCCAGCAGCCAAGGGGTTCAGGGGACCACTGAAGCTTTCTTT. Translation: CASSQGVQGTTEAFF.

The chain is built from TRBV2 and TRBJ1-5; 8 bases are shared with TRBD1. Trimming at V came to 4 bases and at J to 11 bases, leaving 13 bases not matched to a gene. Germline CDR1 and CDR2: SNHLY and FYNNEI. CDR3 length equals 15 residues. CDR3: CASSGGTGTGLAQHF. CDR3 nucleotides: TGTGCCAGCAGTGGGGGGACAGGAACCGGTTTGGCCCAGCATTTT.

The genes are TRBV2 and TRBJ2-1, with D perhaps TRBD2 (6 bases). Deletions cut 9 bases from V and 9 bases from J, with 18 bases between. The CDR3 is made up of 13 amino acids. Germline V lookup: CDR1 SNHLY, CDR2 FYNNEI. The CDR3 sequence is CASLARLGTEQFF. The CDR3 coding sequence is TGTGCCAGTCTAGCGAGACTCGGGACTGAGCAGTTCTTC.

A few counts support this clone. The genes are TRBV2 and TRBJ2-1; a weak D match, TRBD2 (7 bases). CDR3 length: 17 amino acids. Germline V gives CDR1 SNHLY, CDR2 FYNNEI. The V and J ends lost 7 bases and 1 base respectively, with 20 bases between them. The CDR3 reads CASTLGGASISYNEQFF. CDR3 coding DNA: TGTGCCAGCACCCTGGGGGGGGCCTCAATTTCCTACAATGAGCAGTTCTTC.

This chain uses TRBV29-1 with TRBJ2-7, with D perhaps matching TRBD1 (7 bases). Trimming cost V 4 bases and J 6 bases, with 13 bases left between them. The CDR3 runs 12 residues. Germline lookup yields CDR1 SQVTM and CDR2 ANQGSEA. CDR3 in DNA: TGCAGCGTTGTTGTCAGGGGGGTCGAGCAGTACTTC. It codes for CSVVVRGVEQYF.

The chain uses TRBV5-1 and TRBJ1-4, with TRBD1 identical over 11 bases. V was clipped by 4 bases and J by 3 bases; unmatched bases: 2. This CDR3 spans 15 amino acids. CDR1 and CDR2 (germline): SGHRS, YFSETQ. The CDR3 loop reads CASSGQGAANEKLFF. The CDR3 DNA reads TGCGCCAGCAGCGGACAGGGGGCGGCTAATGAAAAACTGTTTTTT. The complete variable domain, with remaining parts taken from reference TRBV5-1 and TRBJ1-4, reads KAGVTQTPRYLIKTRGQQVTLSCSPISGHRSVSWYQQTPGQGLQFLFEYFSETQRNKGNFPGRFSGRQFSNSRSEMNVSTLELGDSALYLCASSGQGAANEKLFFGSGTQLSVL.

This clone came up once. This chain connects TRBV28 to TRBJ1-4; D call uncertain. Trimming removed 5 bases at V and 7 bases at J, with 17 bases between. The CDR3 is 15 amino acids. The V gene's germline CDR1 is MDHEN and CDR2 SYDVKM. The CDR3 DNA sequence: TGTGCCAGCAGTAACTATGCCGGCAGCGGTGAAAAACTGTTTTTT. Amino acid sequence: CASSNYAGSGEKLFF.

This clone was recorded once. The V gene is TRBV18, the J gene TRBJ2-5, with D possibly TRBD1 on 6 matching bases. CDR3 length equals 14 residues. The V gene's germline CDR1 is KGHSH and CDR2 LQKENI. The ends were cut back, 5 bases at V and 4 bases at J, with 14 bases in the middle. The DNA of the CDR3 is TGTGCCAGCTCAAGCCAGGGGTTGGTAGAGACCCAGTACTTC. Translation gives CASSSQGLVETQYF. The variable domain in full, completed from reference TRBV18 and TRBJ2-5, reads NAGVMQNPRHLVRRRGQEARLRCSPMKGHSHVYWYRQLPEEGLKFMVYLQKENIIDESGMPKERFSAEFPKEGPSILRIQQVVRGDSAAYFCASSSQGLVETQYFGPGTRLLVL.

This clone came up a few times. The chain combines TRBV27 with TRBJ2-1, with 13 bases identical to TRBD2. Germline CDR1 reads MNHEY; CDR2 reads SMNVEV (reference sequence). V shed 4 bases, J shed 7 bases, and the junction held 4 bases outside the gene matches. The CDR3 is 15 amino acids. CDR3 coding DNA: TGTGCCAGCAGTTCACTAGCGGGAGGGAGGAATGAGCAGTTCTTC. Its protein is CASSSLAGGRNEQFF.

DNA for the CDR3: TGTGCCAGCAGCTTAAACAAGTACAATGAGCAGTTCTTC. It yields the protein CASSLNKYNEQFF. The rearrangement joins TRBV7-2 to TRBJ2-1; no reliable D call. The CDR3 covers 13 residues. Germline loops: CDR1 SGHTA, CDR2 FQGNSA. Between the trimmed V and J ends, which lost 2 bases and 4 bases, there was a span of 6 bases.

This clone was recorded a few times. The genes are TRBV18 and TRBJ2-6, with D perhaps TRBD1 (5 bases). Trimming shortened V by 3 bases and J by 2 bases, and 11 bases separated the two germline ends. The CDR3 extends over 16 amino acids. The germline gives CDR1 KGHSH, CDR2 LQKENI. CDR3 sequence reads: CASSPSRQTGANVLTF. Here the CDR3 DNA reads TGTGCCAGCTCACCGAGTAGACAGACTGGGGCCAACGTCCTGACTTTC.